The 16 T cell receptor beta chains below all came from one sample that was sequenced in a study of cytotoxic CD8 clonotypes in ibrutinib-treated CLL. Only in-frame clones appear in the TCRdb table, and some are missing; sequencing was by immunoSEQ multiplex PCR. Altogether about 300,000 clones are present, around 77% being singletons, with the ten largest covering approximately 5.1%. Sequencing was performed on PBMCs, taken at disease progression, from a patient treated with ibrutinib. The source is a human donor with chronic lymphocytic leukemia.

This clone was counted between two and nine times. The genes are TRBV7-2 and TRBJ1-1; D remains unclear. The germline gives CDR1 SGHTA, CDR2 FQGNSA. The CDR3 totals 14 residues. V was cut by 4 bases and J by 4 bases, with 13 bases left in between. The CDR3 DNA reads TGTGCCAGCAGCTACCGACCTGGTCTCACTGAAGCTTTCTTT. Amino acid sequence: CASSYRPGLTEAFF.

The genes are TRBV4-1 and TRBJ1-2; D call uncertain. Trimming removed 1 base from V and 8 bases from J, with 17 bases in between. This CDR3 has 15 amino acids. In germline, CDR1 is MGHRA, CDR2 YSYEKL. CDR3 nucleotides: TGCGCCAGCAGCCAAGTGACGGGAACGGTATGGGGCTACACCTTC. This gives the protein CASSQVTGTVWGYTF.

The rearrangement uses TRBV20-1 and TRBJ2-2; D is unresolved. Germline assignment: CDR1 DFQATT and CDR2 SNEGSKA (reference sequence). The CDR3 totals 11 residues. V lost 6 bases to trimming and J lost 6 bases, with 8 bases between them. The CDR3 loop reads CSAGIAGELFF. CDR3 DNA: TGCAGTGCGGGAATAGCCGGGGAGCTGTTTTTT.

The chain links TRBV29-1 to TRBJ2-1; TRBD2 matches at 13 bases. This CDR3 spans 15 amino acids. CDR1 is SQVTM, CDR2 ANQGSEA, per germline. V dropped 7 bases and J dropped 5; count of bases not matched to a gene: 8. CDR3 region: CSGQGLAGANNEQFF. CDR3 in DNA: TGCAGCGGCCAAGGACTAGCGGGAGCGAACAATGAGCAGTTCTTC.

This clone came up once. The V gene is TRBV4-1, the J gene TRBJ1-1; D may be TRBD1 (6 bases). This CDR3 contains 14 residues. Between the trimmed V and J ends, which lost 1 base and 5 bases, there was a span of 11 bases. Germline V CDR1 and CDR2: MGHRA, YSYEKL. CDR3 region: CASSQGQEGTEAFF. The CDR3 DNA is TGCGCCAGCAGCCAAGGACAGGAGGGTACTGAAGCTTTCTTT.

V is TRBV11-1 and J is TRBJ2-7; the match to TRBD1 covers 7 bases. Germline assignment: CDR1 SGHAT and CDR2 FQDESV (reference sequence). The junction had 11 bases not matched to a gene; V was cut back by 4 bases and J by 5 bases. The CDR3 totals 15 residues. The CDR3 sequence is CASSSRQGLRDEQYF. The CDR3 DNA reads TGTGCCAGCAGCTCTCGACAGGGCCTAAGGGACGAGCAGTACTTC.

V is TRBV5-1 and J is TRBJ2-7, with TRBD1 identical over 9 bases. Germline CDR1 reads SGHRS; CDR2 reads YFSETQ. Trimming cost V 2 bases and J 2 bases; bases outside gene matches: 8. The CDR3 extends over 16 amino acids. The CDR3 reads CASSFGGDRATYEQYF. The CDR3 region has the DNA TGCGCCAGCAGCTTCGGTGGGGACAGGGCCACCTACGAGCAGTACTTC. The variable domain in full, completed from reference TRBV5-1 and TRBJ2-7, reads KAGVTQTPRYLIKTRGQQVTLSCSPISGHRSVSWYQQTPGQGLQFLFEYFSETQRNKGNFPGRFSGRQFSNSRSEMNVSTLELGDSALYLCASSFGGDRATYEQYFGPGTRLTVT.

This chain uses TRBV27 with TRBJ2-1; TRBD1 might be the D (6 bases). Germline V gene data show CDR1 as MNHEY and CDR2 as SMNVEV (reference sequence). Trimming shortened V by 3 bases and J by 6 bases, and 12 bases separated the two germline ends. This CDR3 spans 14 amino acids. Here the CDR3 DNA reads TGTGCCAGCAGTTTTGCCCCACAGGGCAATGAGCAGTTCTTC. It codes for CASSFAPQGNEQFF.

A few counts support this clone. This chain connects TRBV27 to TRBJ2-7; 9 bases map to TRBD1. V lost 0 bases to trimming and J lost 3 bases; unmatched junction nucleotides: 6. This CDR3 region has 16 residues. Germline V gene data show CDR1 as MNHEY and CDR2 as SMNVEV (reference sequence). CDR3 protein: CASSLSGPGQGYEQYF. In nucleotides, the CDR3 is TGTGCCAGCAGTTTATCGGGCCCGGGACAGGGCTACGAGCAGTACTTC.

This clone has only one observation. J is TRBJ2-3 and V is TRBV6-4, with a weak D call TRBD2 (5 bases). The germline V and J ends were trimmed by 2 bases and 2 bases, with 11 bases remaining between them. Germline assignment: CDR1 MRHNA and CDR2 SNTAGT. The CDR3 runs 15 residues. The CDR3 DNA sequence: TGTGCCAGCAGTGACAGTCTAGCTCACACAGATACGCAGTATTTT. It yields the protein CASSDSLAHTDTQYF.

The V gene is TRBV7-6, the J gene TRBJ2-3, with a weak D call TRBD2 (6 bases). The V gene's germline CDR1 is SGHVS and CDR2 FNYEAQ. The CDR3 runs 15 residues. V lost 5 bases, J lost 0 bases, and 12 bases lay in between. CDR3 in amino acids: CASSAPGTSTDTQYF. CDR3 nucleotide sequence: TGTGCCAGCAGCGCCCCCGGGACTAGCACAGATACGCAGTATTTT.

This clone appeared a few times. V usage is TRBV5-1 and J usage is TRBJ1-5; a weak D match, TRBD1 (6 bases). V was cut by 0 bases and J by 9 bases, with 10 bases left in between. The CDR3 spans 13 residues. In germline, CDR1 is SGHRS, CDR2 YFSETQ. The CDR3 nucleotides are TGCGCCAGCAGCTTGGAGGGAGGGGGGCCCCAGCATTTT. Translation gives CASSLEGGGPQHF. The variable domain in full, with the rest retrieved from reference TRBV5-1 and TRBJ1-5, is KAGVTQTPRYLIKTRGQQVTLSCSPISGHRSVSWYQQTPGQGLQFLFEYFSETQRNKGNFPGRFSGRQFSNSRSEMNVSTLELGDSALYLCASSLEGGGPQHFGDGTRLSIL.

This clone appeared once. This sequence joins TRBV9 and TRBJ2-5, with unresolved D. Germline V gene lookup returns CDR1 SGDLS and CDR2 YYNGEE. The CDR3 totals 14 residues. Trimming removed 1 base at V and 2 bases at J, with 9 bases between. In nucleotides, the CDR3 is TGTGCCAGCAGCGTAAGGAAAGAACAAGAGACCCAGTACTTC. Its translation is CASSVRKEQETQYF.

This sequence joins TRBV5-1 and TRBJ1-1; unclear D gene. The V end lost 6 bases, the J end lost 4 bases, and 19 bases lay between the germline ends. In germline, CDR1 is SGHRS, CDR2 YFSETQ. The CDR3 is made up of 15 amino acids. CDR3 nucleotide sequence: TGCGCCAGCACGGGCAGTCTCCCTCGAGGCACTGAAGCTTTCTTT. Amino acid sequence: CASTGSLPRGTEAFF.

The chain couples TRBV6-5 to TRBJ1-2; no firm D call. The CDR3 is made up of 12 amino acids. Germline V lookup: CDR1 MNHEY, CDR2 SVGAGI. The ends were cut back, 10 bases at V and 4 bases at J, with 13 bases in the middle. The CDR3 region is CATRSDVYGYTF. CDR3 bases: TGTGCCACTCGTTCAGATGTCTATGGCTACACCTTC.

CDR3 coding DNA: TGTGCCAGTAGTATTCGACCGATACCAACCGGCACTGAAGCTTTCTTT. This encodes CASSIRPIPTGTEAFF. The rearrangement links TRBV19 to TRBJ1-1; D gene uncertain. The CDR3 covers 16 residues. Germline V lookup: CDR1 LNHDA, CDR2 SQIVND (reference sequence). With 3 bases removed from V and 4 bases from J, the gap between germline ends came to 18 bases. The whole variable domain, remainder taken from reference TRBV19 and TRBJ1-1, is DGGITQSPKYLFRKEGQNVTLSCEQNLNHDAMYWYRQDPGQGLRLIYYSQIVNDFQKGDIAEGYSVSREKKESFPLTVTSAQKNPTAFYLCASSIRPIPTGTEAFFGQGTRLTVV.